The present TCR beta chain was sequenced within a study of patients and donors after allogeneic stem cell transplantation. TCRdb re-called the RT-PCR reads through MiXCR, storing one row per CDR3 protein. Of approximately 200,000 distinct CDR3 sequences in the sample, 38% were seen once. This CDR3 region has 14 residues. V lost 0 bases and J lost 7, with 12 bases in between. Looked up from germline, CDR1 is SEHNR and CDR2 is FQNEAQ (reference sequence). Specimen: blood, either unsorted or a sorted T cell fraction (not recorded which). This chain links TRBV7-9 with TRBJ1-1, with D possibly being TRBD1 (6 bases). The receptor was isolated from a human donor who was either an allogeneic HSCT recipient or a stem cell or donor lymphocyte infusion donor (not recorded which). It is not recorded whose cells these are; they may come from a transplant donor. As DNA, the CDR3 is TGTGCCAGCAGCTTAGCGCTGACAGGTCATGAAGCTTTCTTT. It is translated as CASSLALTGHEAFF.